These T cell receptor beta chains were read from a single sample in a study of OX40 agonist ivuxolimab in advanced cancers. Some clones are missing from TCRdb's copy, which holds only in-frame ones; the method was immunoSEQ multiplex PCR. The profile covers around 53,000 clones, with about nine tenths appearing a single time and roughly 6.9% taken by the ten largest. The source was CD4+ or CD8+ T cells sorted from blood, collected in a trial of the OX40 agonist ivuxolimab. The receptor source for this set is an adult with an advanced solid tumor such as melanoma, head and neck, liver or kidney cancer. The CDR3 runs from the conserved cysteine through the conserved F or W. D genes are given only for firm matches. Size is stated for part of the rows, as once, few or many counts, or as a class when the clone is expanded.

size | D | J | V | DNA | CDR3
once | . | TRBJ1-2 | TRBV28 | TGTGCCAGCAGTCTACAGGGCCCCTATGGCTACACCTTC | CASSLQGPYGYTF
. | . | TRBJ2-7 | TRBV27 | TGTGCCAGCAGACCGAACGGGGTGGTATCCTACGAGCAGTACTTC | CASRPNGVVSYEQYF
. | TRBD2 | TRBJ2-7 | TRBV10-2 | TGCGCCAGCTCGACTAGCGGGAGAGGAGGCGCGACCTACGAGCAGTACTTC | CASSTSGRGGATYEQYF
. | . | TRBJ2-7 | TRBV11-2 | TGTGCCAGCAGCTTAGAGTACGAGCAGTACTTC | CASSLEYEQYF
. | TRBD1 | TRBJ1-5 | TRBV28 | TGTGCCAGCAGTTTACTCGGGACAGGGGCCAATCAGCCCCAGCATTTT | CASSLLGTGANQPQHF
. | . | TRBJ1-1 | TRBV5-4 | TGTGCCAGCAGTGACCCCCGGACAGTCACTGAAGCTTTCTTT | CASSDPRTVTEAFF
few | . | TRBJ2-7 | TRBV6-1 | TGTGCCAGCAGTATCCCAGGGTCTGGGCAGTACTTC | CASSIPGSGQYF
. | TRBD1 | TRBJ2-2 | TRBV19 | TGTGCCAGTAGTATAGAGCGGACAGGGGGGTATGTCGGGGAGCTGTTTTTT | CASSIERTGGYVGELFF
. | . | TRBJ1-1 | TRBV10-3 | TGTGCCATCACCCGAGGGGGGAAGAACACTGAAGCTTTCTTT | CAITRGGKNTEAFF
. | . | TRBJ2-7 | TRBV28 | TGTGCCAGCAGTGGGAGTGAGCGGACATCCTACGAGCAGTACTTC | CASSGSERTSYEQYF
. | TRBD1 | TRBJ1-1 | TRBV5-1 | TGCGCCAGCAGCTTATCCCGGACAGGGCCCGGTACTGAAGCTTTCTTT | CASSLSRTGPGTEAFF
. | TRBD2 | TRBJ2-1 | TRBV7-2 | TGTGCCAGCAGCTTAGCGACCGAGACTAGCGGGAGGATGTACAATGAGCAGTTCTTC | CASSLATETSGRMYNEQFF
once | . | TRBJ2-3 | TRBV7-3 | TGTGCCAGCAGCTTAACTGGGGGGGCCACAGATACGCAGTATTTT | CASSLTGGATDTQYF
. | TRBD2 | TRBJ2-1 | TRBV7-3 | TGTGCCAGCAGCCAAAGCGCCCCCGGGACTAGCGATCGAAATGAGCAGTTCTTC | CASSQSAPGTSDRNEQFF
. | TRBD1 | TRBJ2-5 | TRBV28 | TGTGCCAGCAGGGACACCACAGGGGGCAGAAAGACCCAGTACTTC | CASRDTTGGRKTQYF
. | TRBD1 | TRBJ1-1 | TRBV9 | TGTGCCAGCAGCAGTAGCCGACAGGGACTCACTGAAGCTTTCTTT | CASSSSRQGLTEAFF
. | . | TRBJ1-5 | TRBV19 | TGTGCCAGCAGGGACCCCGAGGGGCCCCAGCATTTT | CASRDPEGPQHF
. | TRBD1 | TRBJ1-3 | TRBV18 | TGTGCCAGCTCACCAACGACAGGGACCTCTGGAAACACCATATATTTT | CASSPTTGTSGNTIYF
once | TRBD1 | TRBJ2-1 | TRBV11-2 | TGTGCCAGCAGCTTAGGGGGCCAGGGGGCCAATGAGCAGTTCTTC | CASSLGGQGANEQFF
. | . | TRBJ2-5 | TRBV30 | TGTGCCTGGAGTGTAGGAGGGAACAAAGAGACCCAGTACTTC | CAWSVGGNKETQYF
. | . | TRBJ2-2 | TRBV7-9 | TGTGCCAGCAGCTTAAATAACGGAGCTAACGGGGAGCTGTTTTTT | CASSLNNGANGELFF
. | . | TRBJ2-7 | TRBV6-5 | TGTGCCAGCAGTTACTCCGCTGGGGCCTACGAGCAGTACTTC | CASSYSAGAYEQYF
. | . | TRBJ2-6 | TRBV28 | TGTGCCAGCAGATCCGACAGGGACTCAGCGGGGGCCAACGTCCTGACTTTC | CASRSDRDSAGANVLTF
. | . | TRBJ2-7 | TRBV28 | TGTGCCAGCAGCCTACTCCAGGGACGGCACGAGCAGTACTTC | CASSLLQGRHEQYF
. | TRBD1 | TRBJ1-2 | TRBV5-1 | TGCGCCAGCAGCTCAACATGGACAGGGAATTATGGCTACACCTTC | CASSSTWTGNYGYTF
. | . | TRBJ1-1 | TRBV15 | TGTGCCACCACCCTACAGACGAACACTGAAGCTTTCTTT | CATTLQTNTEAFF
. | . | TRBJ2-7 | TRBV30 | TGTGCCTGGAGCCGGGGGACCGTACACGAGCAGTACTTC | CAWSRGTVHEQYF
. | . | TRBJ2-1 | TRBV7-2 | TGTGCCAGCAGCGACCTTTTGACTAGTAATGAGCAGTTCTTC | CASSDLLTSNEQFF
. | TRBD2 | TRBJ2-1 | TRBV18 | TGTGCCAGCTCACCAACTAGCGGGAGTCCCAGTGAGCAGTTCTTC | CASSPTSGSPSEQFF
few | . | TRBJ1-1 | TRBV6-5 | TGTGCTACAATGTCGGAGGTGGCTGAAGCTTTCTTT | CATMSEVAEAFF
. | TRBD2 | TRBJ2-7 | TRBV7-6 | TGTGCCAGCAGCTATCGGGGGCGGGCTAGCGGGGTAAACGAGCAGTACTTC | CASSYRGRASGVNEQYF
. | . | TRBJ2-3 | TRBV6-6 | TGTGCCAGCAGTCAAGGACAGTACCGCACAGATACGCAGTATTTT | CASSQGQYRTDTQYF
. | . | TRBJ2-7 | TRBV30 | TGTGCCTGGAGTGTACGGAGCGTCTCCTACGAGCAGTACTTC | CAWSVRSVSYEQYF
. | TRBD1 | TRBJ1-2 | TRBV4-2 | TGTGCCAGCAGCCAAGATAGGGTCGGGACAGGGGGCGAAAACTATGGCTACACCTTC | CASSQDRVGTGGENYGYTF
few | . | TRBJ1-2 | TRBV5-4 | TGTGCCAGCAGCTTGGGCAGACCTCCCTATGGCTACACCTTC | CASSLGRPPYGYTF
. | . | TRBJ1-2 | TRBV7-2 | TGTGCCAGCAGCTTACAGGTCGGGGGAAATGGCTACACCTTC | CASSLQVGGNGYTF
few | TRBD2 | TRBJ2-7 | TRBV4-2 | TGTGCCAGCAGCCCCTCTGCGGGAGACATCTACGAGCAGTACTTC | CASSPSAGDIYEQYF
. | . | TRBJ1-2 | TRBV7-9 | TGTGCCAGCAGCTTAGAGGCAGGGGTGAACTATGGCTACACCTTC | CASSLEAGVNYGYTF
few | TRBD1 | TRBJ1-2 | TRBV4-1 | TGCGCCAGCAGCCCTTTCCGGGACAGGGAGACAAATGGCTACACCTTC | CASSPFRDRETNGYTF
. | . | TRBJ2-4 | TRBV20-1 | TGCAGTGCTTCCTTCGACATTCAGTACTTC | CSASFDIQYF
. | . | TRBJ2-1 | TRBV2 | TGTGCCAGCAATGTTGAGAGCTCCTACAATGAGCAGTTCTTC | CASNVESSYNEQFF
. | . | TRBJ1-5 | TRBV7-6 | TGTGCCAGCGCCGGGGGTCCGGGTCAGCCCCAGCATTTT | CASAGGPGQPQHF
. | TRBD1 | TRBJ1-4 | TRBV29-1 | TGCAGCGCCAGGGGGTCGGAAGAAAAACTGTTTTTT | CSARGSEEKLFF
once | . | TRBJ2-1 | TRBV4-1 | TGCGCCAGCAGCCAGGCCAGCAGCTCCTACAATGAGCAGTTCTTC | CASSQASSSYNEQFF
. | TRBD2 | TRBJ2-1 | TRBV4-1 | TGCGCCAGCAGCCAAGATGCAGCGGGGACGTGGCGTGAGCAGTTCTTC | CASSQDAAGTWREQFF
once | TRBD1 | TRBJ2-5 | TRBV19 | TGTACCAGTAGTCCGGGACAGGGGGCGAAGACCCAGTACTTC | CTSSPGQGAKTQYF
. | . | TRBJ1-5 | TRBV9 | TGTGCCAGCAGCGTATGGGGGAATAGCAATCAGCCCCAGCATTTT | CASSVWGNSNQPQHF
. | TRBD2 | TRBJ2-5 | TRBV4-2 | TGTGCCAGCAGCCAAGATACGGGACTACTAGAGACCCAGTACTTC | CASSQDTGLLETQYF
few | . | TRBJ2-7 | TRBV5-6 | TGTGCCAGCAGCCGGACAGACTCCTACGAGCAGTACTTC | CASSRTDSYEQYF
. | . | TRBJ2-1 | TRBV7-2 | TGTGCCAGCCCTAAACTCGGGGTGTCTACCTACAATGAGCAGTTCTTC | CASPKLGVSTYNEQFF
. | . | TRBJ2-1 | TRBV6-5 | TGTGCCAGCAGCCCACCGCGGGCCTCCTACAATGAGCAGTTCTTC | CASSPPRASYNEQFF
. | TRBD1 | TRBJ1-5 | TRBV9 | TGTGCCAGCAGCGTAGGGACAGGGAACAATCAGCCCCAGCATTTT | CASSVGTGNNQPQHF
. | TRBD1 | TRBJ1-5 | TRBV12-5 | TGTGCTAGTGGTTTGGCACAGGGGTCCGGAAGGCCCGGTCAGCATTTT | CASGLAQGSGRPGQHF
. | TRBD2 | TRBJ2-1 | TRBV14 | TGTGCCAGCAGCCGAGAGGTAGCGGGAGGTGAGCAGTTCTTC | CASSREVAGGEQFF
. | TRBD2 | TRBJ2-5 | TRBV13 | TGTGCCAGCAGGCGTAGCGGGAGGGAGAAGACCCAGTACTTC | CASRRSGREKTQYF
few | . | TRBJ2-7 | TRBV12-5 | TGTGCTAGTGGTTCGGGACGGATCTCCTACGAGCAGTACTTC | CASGSGRISYEQYF
. | TRBD2 | TRBJ2-3 | TRBV4-1 | TGCGCCAGCAGCCAAGATTCGCCGGGACTAGCTAGCACAGATACGCAGTATTTT | CASSQDSPGLASTDTQYF
once | . | TRBJ1-2 | TRBV6-4 | TGTGCCAGCAGTCCTGCGGGTGAACAGCCGTTCTATGGCTACACCTTC | CASSPAGEQPFYGYTF
once | . | TRBJ1-2 | TRBV2 | TGTGCCAGCGGAGAACAGAATTATGGCTACACCTTC | CASGEQNYGYTF
. | TRBD2 | TRBJ2-3 | TRBV2 | TGTGCCAGCAGGAGATCGGGACTAGCGGGAGCAGATACGCAGTATTTT | CASRRSGLAGADTQYF